A single sample gave rise to the 14 T cell receptor beta chains below, sequenced in a study of T cell responses to AZD1222 COVID-19 vaccine. Sequencing used immunoSEQ multiplex PCR; TCRdb keeps in-frame clones, though not all of them. The sample carries 75,000 to 95,000 clones, about 88% recorded once. Material: peripheral blood, obtained on day 0 of AZD1222 vaccination. Every receptor here comes from an adult in good health.

Note on this clone: The sample has other DNA sequences that encode this CDR3 too. The chain links TRBV2 to TRBJ2-4; D unresolved. This CDR3 has 11 amino acids. The germline CDR1 and CDR2 sequences are SNHLY and FYNNEI. V dropped 8 bases and J dropped 0 bases, with 2 bases sitting between them. This CDR3 reads CASSAKNIQYF. In DNA form, the CDR3 reads TGTGCCAGCTCAGCCAAAAACATTCAGTACTTC.

The chain uses TRBV11-2 and TRBJ2-4; 7 bases align to TRBD2. This CDR3 is 16 amino acids long. Germline CDR1 is SGHAT and CDR2 is FQNNGV. Germline trimming cut 0 bases from V and 2 bases from J; bases unmatched to any gene: 4. The CDR3, as DNA: TGTGCCAGCAGCTTAGATGGGGGGGGTCCCAAAAACATTCAGTACTTC. Amino acid sequence: CASSLDGGGPKNIQYF. Based on the CDR3 plus reference TRBV11-2 and TRBJ2-4, the full variable domain is EAGVAQSPRYKIIEKRQSVAFWCNPISGHATLYWYQQILGQGPKLLIQFQNNGVVDDSQLPKDRFSAERLKGVDSTLKIQPAKLEDSAVYLCASSLDGGGPKNIQYFGAGTRLSVL.

The chain carries TRBV18 and TRBJ2-5; no clear D gene. Germline V gives CDR1 KGHSH, CDR2 LQKENI. The V gene lost 2 bases and the J gene lost 1 base, with 8 bases spanning the gap. CDR3 length: 14 residues. The CDR3 DNA reads as TGTGCCAGCTCACCAGTCAACGCCCAAGAGACCCAGTACTTC. Protein sequence: CASSPVNAQETQYF.

CDR3 in DNA: TGCAGCGTTGGAGTTGGGGATGGCTACACCTTC. This sequence encodes CSVGVGDGYTF. The J gene is TRBJ1-2, the V gene TRBV29-1; unclear D gene. Per the germline V gene, CDR1 is SQVTM and CDR2 is ANQGSEA. The CDR3 runs 11 residues. Trimming took off 4 bases at V and 6 bases at J, with 9 bases between the two ends.

J is TRBJ1-2 and V is TRBV29-1; no reliable D call. Germline CDR1 and CDR2: SQVTM and ANQGSEA. The CDR3 consists of 13 residues. V dropped 7 bases and J dropped 5 bases, with 17 bases sitting between them. The CDR3 nucleotides are TGCAGCGCTGAGTTCGTGTCCCCTTATGGCTACACCTTC. Translated: CSAEFVSPYGYTF.

V and J are TRBV11-2 and TRBJ2-1; D not resolved. With 0 bases removed from V and 5 bases from J, the gap between germline ends came to 5 bases. Germline CDR1 SGHAT, CDR2 FQNNGV. The CDR3 has 13 amino acids. DNA for the CDR3: TGTGCCAGCAGCTTAGATCTAAACAATGAGCAGTTCTTC. This codes for CASSLDLNNEQFF.

The chain is built from TRBV28 and TRBJ1-5; 8 bases map to TRBD1. The CDR3 extends over 17 amino acids. Per germline, CDR1 MDHEN and CDR2 SYDVKM. V lost 5 bases to trimming and J lost 1 base; unmatched junction nucleotides: 10. The CDR3 here is CASSGGQGARSNQPQHF. CDR3 in DNA: TGTGCCAGCAGTGGTGGGCAGGGGGCGCGAAGCAATCAGCCCCAGCATTTT.

The count of this clone is one. V is TRBV24-1 and J is TRBJ1-2; D remains ambiguous. The germline V and J ends were trimmed by 2 bases and 0 bases, with 6 bases remaining between them. The CDR3 is 14 amino acids. CDR1 and CDR2 (germline): KGHDR, SFDVKD. The CDR3 spells CATSDSGTNYGYTF. CDR3 bases: TGTGCCACCAGTGATTCGGGAACTAACTATGGCTACACCTTC.

The rearrangement joins TRBV30 to TRBJ2-7; 8 bases fit TRBD1. This CDR3 is built from 13 residues. Germline V CDR1 and CDR2: GTSNPN, SVGIG (reference sequence). Losses at the gene ends were 5 bases for V and 2 bases for J; bases not matched to a gene: 5. CDR3 sequence (DNA): TGTGCCTGGCGGCAGGGGGCTGCCTACGAGCAGTACTTC. This gives the protein CAWRQGAAYEQYF.

J is TRBJ2-3 and V is TRBV18, with D hard to call. V was cut by 4 bases and J by 4 bases, with 9 bases left in between. The CDR3 extends over 13 amino acids. Germline loops: CDR1 KGHSH, CDR2 LQKENI. The chain's CDR3 is CASSLSRADTQYF. CDR3 sequence (DNA): TGTGCCAGCTCACTCAGTCGGGCAGATACGCAGTATTTT.

The chain is built from TRBV7-2 and TRBJ1-1, with 7 bases lining up with TRBD1. CDR1 and CDR2 (germline): SGHTA, FQGNSA. Unmatched junction bases numbered 4, after V lost 5 bases and J lost 4 bases. This CDR3 spans 13 amino acids. The CDR3 nucleotides are TGTGCCAGCAGCAGCCAGGGGGGCACTGAAGCTTTCTTT. Its translation: CASSSQGGTEAFF.

This chain uses TRBV5-4 with TRBJ2-3; D might be TRBD1 (6 bases). The CDR3 is 15 amino acids. The V and J ends lost 4 bases and 1 base respectively, with 13 bases between them. Germline CDR1 is SGHNT and CDR2 is YYREEE (reference sequence). The CDR3: CASSNRVLGTDTQYF. CDR3 DNA sequence: TGTGCCAGCAGCAACAGGGTTTTGGGCACAGATACGCAGTATTTT.

This chain's CDR3 is CASSPPGVRAFF. The CDR3, as DNA: TGTGCCAGCAGCCCGCCCGGGGTGAGGGCTTTCTTT. The chain combines TRBV12-3 or TRBV12-4 with TRBJ1-1; D unresolved. The CDR3 is made up of 12 amino acids. V was clipped by 6 bases and J by 11 bases, with 16 bases between them.

The V call is TRBV5-4, the J call TRBJ2-1, with 8 bases aligning to TRBD2. The CDR3 consists of 17 residues. Trimming cost V 4 bases and J 0 bases; bases outside gene matches: 9. Germline CDR1 SGHNT, CDR2 YYREEE (reference sequence). CDR3 sequence reads: CASSLVAGKLSYNEQFF. The DNA for the CDR3 is TGTGCCAGCAGCCTGGTAGCGGGAAAACTCTCCTACAATGAGCAGTTCTTC.